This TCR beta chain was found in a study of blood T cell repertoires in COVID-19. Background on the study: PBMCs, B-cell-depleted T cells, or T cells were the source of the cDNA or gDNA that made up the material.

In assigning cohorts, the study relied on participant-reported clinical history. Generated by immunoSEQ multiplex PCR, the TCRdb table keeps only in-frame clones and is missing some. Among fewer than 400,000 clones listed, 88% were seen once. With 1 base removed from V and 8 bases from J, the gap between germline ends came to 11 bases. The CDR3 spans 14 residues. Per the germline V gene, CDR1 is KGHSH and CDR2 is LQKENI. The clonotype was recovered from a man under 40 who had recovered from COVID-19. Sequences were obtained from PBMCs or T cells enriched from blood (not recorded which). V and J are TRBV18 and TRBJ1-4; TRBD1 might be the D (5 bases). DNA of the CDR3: TGTGCCAGCTCACCACAGGTTACAGGAGAAAAACTGTTTTTT. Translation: CASSPQVTGEKLFF.